This entry is about one T cell receptor (beta chain). The target of this receptor is not known. Qualities for individual bases were not recorded, and no much larger clone is one base off. This entry is derived from a study of blood T cell repertoires in COVID-19 (dated by TCRdb to the early 2020s). With regard to the full study: The collaborator samples originated in the United States, Italy and Spain and spanned the acute and convalescent phases of COVID-19. The material from the prospective study consisted of cDNA or gDNA derived from T cells, B-cell-depleted T cells, or PBMCs. Subjects who had been exposed to COVID-19, were actively infected with it, or had recovered from it provided the deeply sampled blood TCRbeta repertoires that made up the dataset. The repertoires were released in a freely available public database meant as a resource for research on the immune response to SARS-CoV-2. The samples were drawn from two sources: the first 160 participants of the ongoing ImmuneRACE study, and 1,000 to 1,500 subjects contributed by 6 global collaborators. Sample metadata almost always included a de-identified subject ID, COVID-19 status, age in years and sex. Where available, HLA class I and class II types were obtained from metadata supplied by the sample provider rather than from assay-based typing.

TCRbeta CDR3 regions were amplified from genomic DNA using the immunoSEQ Assay, a bias-controlled multiplex PCR. Per the original workflow: Within the assay, amplification of reference gene primers was used to estimate how many nucleated cells each sample contained. To quantify the absolute abundance of each unique TCRbeta CDR3 rearrangement, sequence reads were collapsed and filtered. For each sample, productive Simpson clonality was calculated by taking the square root of Simpson's diversity index across productive rearrangements. TCRdb provides this immuneACCESS table in a form limited to in-frame rearrangements. Some clones are lacking; in checked studies, under half of them reflect an unresolved V gene, and why the rest are absent is not known. V and J calls and clone size are those listed in that table; D and trimming were worked out from the DNA. The sample records approximately 75,000 clones, 84% of which are singletons. Of the sample, around 24% is held by the ten largest clones.

Whole blood was collected in K2EDTA tubes by collaborating institutions according to the institutions' own protocols. For TCRbeta analysis, collaborator samples were shipped as frozen whole blood, as isolated PBMCs, or as DNA extracted from either sample type. Findings and caveats that apply to the study as a whole: The amount of clinical and demographic metadata varied by source and participant and was provided uncurated.

The germline V gene (reference sequence) yields DFQATT for CDR1 and SNEGSKA for CDR2. The CDR3 contains 14 residues, cysteine and phenylalanine counted. Only the CDR3 DNA is retained, 42 bases long and in frame from the first base. The V end loses 3 bases and the J end loses 2 bases, and a stretch of 13 bases separates them. Sequenced material: peripheral blood. This receptor was taken from a woman aged 45-60 years with acute or convalescent COVID-19. Here the chain combines TRBV20-1 and TRBJ1-1, with no reliable assignment of the D segment. CDR3 protein: CSASVGGLNTEAFF. The nucleotide sequence reads TGCAGTGCTAGTGTTGGAGGGCTAAACACTGAAGCTTTCTTT.